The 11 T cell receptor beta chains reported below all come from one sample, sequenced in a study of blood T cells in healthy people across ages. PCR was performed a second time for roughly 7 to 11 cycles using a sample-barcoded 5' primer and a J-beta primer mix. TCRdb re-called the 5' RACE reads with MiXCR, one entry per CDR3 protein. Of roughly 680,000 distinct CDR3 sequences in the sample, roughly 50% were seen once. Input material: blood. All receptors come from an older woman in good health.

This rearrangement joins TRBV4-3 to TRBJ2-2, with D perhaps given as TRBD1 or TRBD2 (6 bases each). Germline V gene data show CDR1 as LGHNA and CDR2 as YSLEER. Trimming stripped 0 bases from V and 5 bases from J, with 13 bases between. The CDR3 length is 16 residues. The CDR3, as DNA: TGCGCCAGCAGCCAAGAGGGCCGGAGGGGGACCGGGGAGCTGTTTTTT. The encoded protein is CASSQEGRRGTGELFF.

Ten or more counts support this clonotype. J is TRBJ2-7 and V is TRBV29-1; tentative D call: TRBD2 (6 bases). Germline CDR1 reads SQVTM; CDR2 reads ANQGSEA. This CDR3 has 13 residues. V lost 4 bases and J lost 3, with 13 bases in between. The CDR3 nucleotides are TGCAGCGTTGGAGGGCCGGGACTCTACGAGCAGTACTTC. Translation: CSVGGPGLYEQYF.

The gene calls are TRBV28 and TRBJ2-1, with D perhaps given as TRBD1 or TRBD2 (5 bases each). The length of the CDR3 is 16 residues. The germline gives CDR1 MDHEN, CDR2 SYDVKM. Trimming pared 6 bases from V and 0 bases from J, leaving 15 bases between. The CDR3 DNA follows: TGTGCCAGCAGCCAAGGGACGTACAGCTCCTACAATGAGCAGTTCTTC. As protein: CASSQGTYSSYNEQFF.

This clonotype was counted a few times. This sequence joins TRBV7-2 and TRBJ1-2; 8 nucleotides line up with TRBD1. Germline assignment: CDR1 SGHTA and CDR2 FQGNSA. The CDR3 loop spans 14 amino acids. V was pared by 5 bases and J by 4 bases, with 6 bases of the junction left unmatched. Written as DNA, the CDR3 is TGTGCCAGCAGCAATCCGGGACAGGCCTATGGCTACACCTTC. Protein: CASSNPGQAYGYTF. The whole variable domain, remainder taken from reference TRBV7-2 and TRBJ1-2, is GAGVSQSPSNKVTEKGKDVELRCDPISGHTALYWYRQSLGQGLEFLIYFQGNSAPDKSGLPSDRFSAERTGGSVSTLTIQRTQQEDSAVYLCASSNPGQAYGYTFGSGTRLTVV.

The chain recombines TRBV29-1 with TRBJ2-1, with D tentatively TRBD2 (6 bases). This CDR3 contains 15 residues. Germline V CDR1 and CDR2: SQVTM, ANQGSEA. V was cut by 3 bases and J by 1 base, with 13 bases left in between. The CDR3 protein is CSVDLEGGSYNEQFF. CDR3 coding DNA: TGCAGCGTTGACTTGGAGGGAGGTTCCTACAATGAGCAGTTCTTC.

Here the CDR3 reads CATSDFRGTQYF. In nucleotides, the CDR3 is TGTGCCACCAGTGATTTCAGGGGGACCCAGTACTTC. The chain joins TRBV24-1 to TRBJ2-5; TRBD1 is a possible D gene (6 bases). The germline gives CDR1 KGHDR, CDR2 SFDVKD. The CDR3 has 12 amino acids. The ends were cut back, 1 base at V and 7 bases at J, with 6 bases in the middle.

CDR3 loop: CASSGYNEQYF. The DNA for the CDR3 is TGTGCCAGCAGTGGTTACAATGAGCAGTACTTC. V is TRBV2 and J is TRBJ2-5; no firm D call. The CDR3 consists of 11 residues. CDR1 is SNHLY, CDR2 FYNNEI, per germline. V was pared by 4 bases and J by 11 bases, with 11 bases between.

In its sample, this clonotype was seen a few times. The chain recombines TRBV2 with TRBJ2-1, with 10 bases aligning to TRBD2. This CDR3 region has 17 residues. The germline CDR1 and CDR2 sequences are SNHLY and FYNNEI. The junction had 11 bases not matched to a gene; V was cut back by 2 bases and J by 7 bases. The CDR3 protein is CASSEMASGSERNEQFF. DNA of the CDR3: TGTGCCAGCAGTGAAATGGCTAGCGGGAGCGAGAGGAATGAGCAGTTCTTC.

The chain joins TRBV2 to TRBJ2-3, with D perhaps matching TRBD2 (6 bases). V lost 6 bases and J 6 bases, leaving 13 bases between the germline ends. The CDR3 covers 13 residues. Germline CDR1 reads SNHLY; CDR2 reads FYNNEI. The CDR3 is CASRLGTADTQYF. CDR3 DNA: TGTGCCAGCAGGCTGGGGACTGCTGATACGCAGTATTTT. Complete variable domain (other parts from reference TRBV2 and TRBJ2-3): EPEVTQTPSHQVTQMGQEVILRCVPISNHLYFYWYRQILGQKVEFLVSFYNNEISEKSEIFDDQFSVERPDGSNFTLKIRSTKLEDSAMYFCASRLGTADTQYFGPGTRLTVL.

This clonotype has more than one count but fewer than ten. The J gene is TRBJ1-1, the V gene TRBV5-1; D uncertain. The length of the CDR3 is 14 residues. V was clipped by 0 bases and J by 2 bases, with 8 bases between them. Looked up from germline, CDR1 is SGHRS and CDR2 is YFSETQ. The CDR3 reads CASSLDPGNTEAFF. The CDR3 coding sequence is TGCGCCAGCAGCTTGGATCCCGGTAACACTGAAGCTTTCTTT. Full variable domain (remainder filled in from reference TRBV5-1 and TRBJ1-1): KAGVTQTPRYLIKTRGQQVTLSCSPISGHRSVSWYQQTPGQGLQFLFEYFSETQRNKGNFPGRFSGRQFSNSRSEMNVSTLELGDSALYLCASSLDPGNTEAFFGQGTRLTVV.

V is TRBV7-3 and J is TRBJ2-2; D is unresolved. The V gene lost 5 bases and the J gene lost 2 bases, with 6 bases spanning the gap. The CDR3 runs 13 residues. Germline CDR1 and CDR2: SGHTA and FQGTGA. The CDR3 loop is CASSALNTGELFF. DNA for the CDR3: TGTGCCAGCAGCGCACTAAACACCGGGGAGCTGTTTTTT.